This entry lists 29 T cell receptor beta chains sequenced from one sample in a study of Tregs in tolerant kidney transplant recipients. Profiled with immunoSEQ multiplex PCR; TCRdb holds only in-frame clones, not every one. Of around 86,000 clones in the sample, around 90% were seen once. Mixed chimerism was transient after nonmyeloablative marrow transplants from related graft donors. Sequenced here: CD4+ T cells from blood (PBMCs), sampled 24 months after the transplant. These receptors came from a human patient who received a combined kidney and bone marrow transplant. Some T cells may be supplied by the graft donor.

This chain uses TRBV29-1 with TRBJ1-1; unclear D gene. Germline CDR1 is SQVTM and CDR2 is ANQGSEA. The V and J ends lost 4 bases and 7 bases respectively, with 13 bases between them. The CDR3 consists of 12 residues. CDR3 sequence reads: CSVGTGASEAFF. The DNA for the CDR3 is TGCAGCGTTGGTACGGGAGCGAGTGAAGCTTTCTTT.

A word on this clone: The junction shows a germline mismatch at one end, possibly a read error. Other DNA sequences in this specimen translate into the identical CDR3. This CDR3 reads CASSPTGKSYNSPLHF. The CDR3 region has the DNA TGTGCCAGCAGTCCCACAGGGAAATCTTATAATTCCCCCCTCCACTTT. The V gene is TRBV28, the J gene TRBJ1-6, with a tentative D call TRBD1 (6 bases). Germline V CDR1 and CDR2: MDHEN, SYDVKM. This CDR3 region has 16 residues.

The chain couples TRBV7-2 to TRBJ1-3, with 7 bases lining up with TRBD1. After removal of 1 base from V and 4 bases from J, the junction contained 1 base not matched to a gene. The germline gives CDR1 SGHTA, CDR2 FQGNSA. The CDR3 totals 14 residues. The CDR3 DNA is TGTGCCAGCAGCTTAGAAGGGGGCGGAAACACCATATATTTT. Encoded protein: CASSLEGGGNTIYF.

This sequence joins TRBV18 and TRBJ1-2; 7 bases match TRBD1. V dropped 4 bases and J dropped 3; count of bases not matched to a gene: 11. This CDR3 is built from 16 residues. In germline, CDR1 is KGHSH, CDR2 LQKENI. CDR3 amino acids: CASSLNRQGRYYGYTF. As DNA, the CDR3 is TGTGCCAGCTCACTAAATAGACAGGGCCGATACTATGGCTACACCTTC.

This chain uses TRBV5-1 with TRBJ2-1; TRBD2 aligns across 7 bases. The CDR3 loop spans 16 amino acids. The germline CDR1 and CDR2 sequences are SGHRS and YFSETQ. V gave up 4 bases and J gave up 7 bases; unmatched junction bases: 14. The DNA of the CDR3 is TGCGCCAGCAGCCCCCTATCTAGCGGACCCCGAAATGAGCAGTTCTTC. Its translation is CASSPLSSGPRNEQFF.

The count of this clone is one. The chain's CDR3 is CASSPLGGVSNQPQHF. CDR3 sequence (DNA): TGTGCCAGCTCACCACTGGGGGGAGTGAGCAATCAGCCCCAGCATTTT. The chain joins TRBV18 to TRBJ1-5, with a weak D call TRBD1 (5 bases). The ends were cut back, 1 base at V and 1 base at J, with 11 bases in the middle. CDR3 length: 16 amino acids. Germline values: CDR1 KGHSH, CDR2 LQKENI.

CDR3 sequence reads: CASSQNPVGDTEAFF. The CDR3 DNA reads TGCGCCAGCAGCCAAAATCCGGTCGGTGACACTGAAGCTTTCTTT. This rearrangement joins TRBV4-3 to TRBJ1-1; D is unresolved. This CDR3 has 15 amino acids. The V end lost 2 bases, the J end lost 3 bases, and 13 bases lay between the germline ends. Germline assignment: CDR1 LGHNA and CDR2 YSLEER.

This rearrangement joins TRBV15 to TRBJ2-4; 7 nucleotides match TRBD2. Germline-derived CDR1 and CDR2 are LNHNV and YYDKDF (reference sequence). Unmatched junction bases numbered 9, after V lost 1 base and J lost 3 bases. CDR3 size: 17 residues. CDR3 region: CATSRGGGSEGKNIQYF. In nucleotides, the CDR3 is TGTGCCACCAGCAGAGGGGGGGGGAGTGAGGGCAAAAACATTCAGTACTTC.

The V gene is TRBV7-9, the J gene TRBJ2-3; TRBD2 matches 9 bases. This CDR3 is built from 17 residues. V shed 5 bases and J 7 bases; nucleotides not matched to a gene: 16. Germline CDR1 SEHNR, CDR2 FQNEAQ (reference sequence). The CDR3 region has the DNA TGTGCCAGCAGCCCTCGATTGGGCGGGGGGGCAACTTATACGCAGTATTTT. It translates to CASSPRLGGGATYTQYF.

The rearrangement links TRBV11-2 to TRBJ2-2; a weak D match, TRBD2 (6 bases). Germline CDR1 reads SGHAT; CDR2 reads FQNNGV. The CDR3 runs 16 residues. The V gene lost 7 bases and the J gene lost 2 bases, with 17 bases spanning the gap. CDR3 in amino acids: CASTRSGQGNTGELFF. CDR3 coding DNA: TGTGCCAGCACAAGAAGCGGGCAGGGCAACACCGGGGAGCTGTTTTTT.

The gene calls are TRBV7-9 and TRBJ2-7, with TRBD1 identical over 9 bases. Trimming took 5 bases from V and 6 from J; bases not matched to a gene: 8. The CDR3 totals 14 residues. Germline V lookup: CDR1 SEHNR, CDR2 FQNEAQ (reference sequence). In DNA, the CDR3 is TGTGCCAGCAGCATCAGGACAGGGGTAGGCGAGCAGTACTTC. It yields the protein CASSIRTGVGEQYF. Full variable domain (rest looked up from reference TRBV7-9 and TRBJ2-7): DTGVSQNPRHKITKRGQNVTFRCDPISEHNRLYWYRQTLGQGPEFLTYFQNEAQLEKSRLLSDRFSAERPKGSFSTLEIQRTEQGDSAMYLCASSIRTGVGEQYFGPGTRLTVT.

This clone was detected only once. This sequence joins TRBV11-3 and TRBJ2-5, with D possibly being TRBD1 (5 bases). CDR3 length equals 15 residues. Trimming removed 7 bases at V and 1 base at J, with 16 bases between. CDR1 is SGHNT, CDR2 YENEEA, per germline. CDR3 in DNA: TGTGCCAGCACCACTGGAGCAGGGCTCCAAGAGACCCAGTACTTC. It codes for CASTTGAGLQETQYF.

Details on this clone: At one of its ends the junction is not consistent with the germline gene, which may arise from a read error. The same CDR3 can be traced to other DNA sequences in this sample. DNA for the CDR3: TGTGCCAGCAGTATAACAGGGCCCTACGAGCAGTACTTC. Encoded protein: CASSITGPYEQYF. This sequence joins TRBV19 and TRBJ2-7; D possibly corresponds to TRBD1 (6 bases). CDR1 and CDR2 from the germline V gene are LNHDA and SQIVND (reference sequence). The CDR3 is 13 residues long.

The chain couples TRBV6-1 to TRBJ2-5, with 9 bases fitting TRBD1. There are 14 residues in the CDR3. After removal of 7 bases from V and 13 bases from J, the junction contained 16 bases not matched to a gene. Germline values: CDR1 MNHNS, CDR2 SASEGT. The CDR3 spells CASTPAGTGSTVYF. The CDR3 DNA sequence: TGTGCCAGCACCCCCGCCGGGACAGGGTCTACTGTGTACTTC.

The V call is TRBV7-9, the J call TRBJ1-1; D remains ambiguous. The CDR3 length is 13 residues. Germline CDR1 reads SEHNR; CDR2 reads FQNEAQ (reference sequence). V lost 1 base, J lost 10 bases, and 13 bases lay in between. CDR3 loop: CASSLGARVAAFF. In nucleotides, the CDR3 is TGTGCCAGCAGCTTAGGGGCGCGAGTGGCAGCTTTCTTT.

The V and J genes are TRBV27 and TRBJ2-5, with D perhaps matching TRBD2 (6 bases). Germline lookup yields CDR1 MNHEY and CDR2 SMNVEV (reference sequence). The CDR3 covers 14 residues. V was cut by 6 bases and J by 1 base, with 12 bases left in between. CDR3 amino acids: CASRLAESQETQYF. For the CDR3, the DNA is TGTGCCAGCAGATTAGCGGAGTCCCAAGAGACCCAGTACTTC.

CDR3 DNA sequence: TGCGCCAGCAGCCAAGCCCGACTATCGTTCTCTGGAAACACCATATATTTT. Protein sequence: CASSQARLSFSGNTIYF. J is TRBJ1-3 and V is TRBV4-1; D ambiguous. The germline V gene encodes CDR1 MGHRA and CDR2 YSYEKL. V lost 1 base, J lost 0 bases, and 13 bases lay in between. CDR3 length: 17 amino acids.

The rearrangement joins TRBV6-1 to TRBJ1-5; TRBD1 agrees at 10 bases. Germline CDR1 is MNHNS and CDR2 is SASEGT. The J segment lost 6 bases and the V segment lost 6 bases, leaving 2 bases of the junction unmatched. CDR3 size: 13 residues. The CDR3, as DNA: TGTGCCAGCAGGGGACAGGGGTTTCAGCCCCAGCATTTT. Protein sequence: CASRGQGFQPQHF.

The rearrangement links TRBV4-1 to TRBJ2-7; 9 positions match TRBD1. J gave up 2 bases and V 4 bases, and 6 bases lay outside the gene matches. Germline V gene data show CDR1 as MGHRA and CDR2 as YSYEKL. The CDR3 covers 15 residues. CDR3 amino acids: CASSRLGQGTYEQYF. For the CDR3, the DNA is TGCGCCAGCAGCCGTCTGGGACAGGGAACCTACGAGCAGTACTTC.

The genes are TRBV7-2 and TRBJ2-7; tentative D call: TRBD2 (6 bases). CDR1 is SGHTA and CDR2 is FQGNSA in the germline V gene. The CDR3 extends over 14 amino acids. Trimming took 5 bases from V and 4 from J, leaving 15 bases between them. For the CDR3, the DNA is TGTGCCAGCAGCGAAGGGACTGGAGGTTACGAGCAGTACTTC. It codes for CASSEGTGGYEQYF.

This clone was detected only once. V usage is TRBV19 and J usage is TRBJ2-5, with 9 bases matching TRBD1. CDR1 LNHDA and CDR2 SQIVND come from the germline V gene (reference sequence). V lost 6 bases to trimming and J lost 2 bases; unmatched junction nucleotides: 7. This CDR3 has 15 residues. The CDR3 bases are TGTGCCAGTAGCCCTGGGGACAGGGATCAAGAGACCCAGTACTTC. This encodes CASSPGDRDQETQYF.

V and J are TRBV30 and TRBJ1-2, with D possibly matching TRBD1 (5 bases). The length of the CDR3 is 13 residues. Germline-derived CDR1 and CDR2 are GTSNPN and SVGIG (reference sequence). Trimming took 3 bases from V and 1 from J, leaving 9 bases between them. CDR3 nucleotide sequence: TGTGCCTGGAGACAGGAACTTAACTATGGCTACACCTTC. Amino acid sequence: CAWRQELNYGYTF. Combining the CDR3 with reference TRBV30 and TRBJ1-2 gives the whole variable domain SQTIHQWPATLVQPVGSPLSLECTVEGTSNPNLYWYRQAAGRGLQLLFYSVGIGQISSEVPQNLSASRPQDRQFILSSKKLLLSDSGFYLCAWRQELNYGYTFGSGTRLTVV.

The CDR3 is CASSFGGAQGNSPLHF. The CDR3 nucleotides are TGTGCCAGCAGTTTTGGGGGGGCGCAGGGTAATTCACCCCTCCACTTT. The chain employs TRBV27 and TRBJ1-6, with D possibly being TRBD1 (6 bases). Trimming shortened V by 3 bases and J by 6 bases, and 15 bases separated the two germline ends. This CDR3 contains 16 residues. Germline V gene data show CDR1 as MNHEY and CDR2 as SMNVEV (reference sequence).

The V call is TRBV28, the J call TRBJ2-1; 12 bases match TRBD1. This CDR3 comprises 16 residues. The V gene's germline CDR1 is MDHEN and CDR2 SYDVKM. V lost 8 bases to trimming and J lost 7 bases; unmatched junction nucleotides: 12. The CDR3 here is CASSFPGQGAKNEQFF. In nucleotides, the CDR3 is TGTGCCAGCTCATTTCCGGGACAGGGGGCAAAAAATGAGCAGTTCTTC.

This clone appeared once. CDR3 coding DNA: TGTGCCAGCAGCTTATTGCGGGGATCGGAGACCCAGTACTTC. Protein sequence: CASSLLRGSETQYF. The V call is TRBV7-9, the J call TRBJ2-5; weak D call: TRBD2 (6 bases). The V and J ends lost 2 bases and 5 bases respectively, with 12 bases between them. Germline CDR1 SEHNR, CDR2 FQNEAQ (reference sequence). This CDR3 has 14 amino acids.

The chain uses TRBV9 and TRBJ1-4; D is ambiguous. CDR1 and CDR2 (germline): SGDLS, YYNGEE. V lost 0 bases and J 0 bases, leaving 6 bases between the germline ends. The CDR3 totals 15 residues. The CDR3 DNA reads as TGTGCCAGCAGCGTAGGTGTTACAACTAATGAAAAACTGTTTTTT. This sequence encodes CASSVGVTTNEKLFF.

The rearrangement joins TRBV29-1 to TRBJ1-1; D unresolved. Germline-derived CDR1 and CDR2 are SQVTM and ANQGSEA. This CDR3 has 11 amino acids. V dropped 4 bases and J dropped 5 bases, with 8 bases sitting between them. The CDR3 is CSVARRTEAFF. The CDR3 region has the DNA TGCAGCGTTGCGCGGCGAACTGAAGCTTTCTTT.

This chain connects TRBV7-9 to TRBJ1-2; D remains ambiguous. Between the trimmed V and J ends, which lost 2 bases and 4 bases, there was a span of 11 bases. The CDR3 consists of 14 residues. Per germline, CDR1 SEHNR and CDR2 FQNEAQ (reference sequence). The CDR3 reads CASSLLGGSYGYTF. The CDR3 region has the DNA TGTGCCAGCAGCTTATTGGGAGGAAGCTATGGCTACACCTTC. The variable domain in full, with the rest retrieved from reference TRBV7-9 and TRBJ1-2, is DTGVSQNPRHKITKRGQNVTFRCDPISEHNRLYWYRQTLGQGPEFLTYFQNEAQLEKSRLLSDRFSAERPKGSFSTLEIQRTEQGDSAMYLCASSLLGGSYGYTFGSGTRLTVV.

This clone was counted a single time. The chain is built from TRBV30 and TRBJ1-1; D remains ambiguous. V was cut by 3 bases and J by 1 base, with 24 bases left in between. Germline lookup yields CDR1 GTSNPN and CDR2 SVGIG (reference sequence). The CDR3 is 18 amino acids. CDR3 loop: CAWSINPSRWQENTEAFF. For the CDR3, the DNA is TGTGCCTGGAGCATAAACCCCTCTCGGTGGCAGGAGAACACTGAAGCTTTCTTT.